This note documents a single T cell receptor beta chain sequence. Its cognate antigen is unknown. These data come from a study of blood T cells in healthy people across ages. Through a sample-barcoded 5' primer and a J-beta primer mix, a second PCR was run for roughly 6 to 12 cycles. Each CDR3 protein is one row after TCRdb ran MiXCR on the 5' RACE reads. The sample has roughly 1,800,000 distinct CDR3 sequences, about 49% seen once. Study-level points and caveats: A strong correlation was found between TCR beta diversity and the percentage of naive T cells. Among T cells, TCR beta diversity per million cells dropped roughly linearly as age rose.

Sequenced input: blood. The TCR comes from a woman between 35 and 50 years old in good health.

The CDR3 bases are TGTGCCAGCAGCCTAAAAATGGGGGGACAGTTTTACGAGCAGTACTTC. This gives the protein CASSLKMGGQFYEQYF. The chain links TRBV7-2 to TRBJ2-7; possibly TRBD1 for D (7 bases). Looked up from germline, CDR1 is SGHTA and CDR2 is FQGNSA. V dropped 5 bases and J dropped 4 bases, with 21 bases sitting between them. CDR3 length: 16 residues.